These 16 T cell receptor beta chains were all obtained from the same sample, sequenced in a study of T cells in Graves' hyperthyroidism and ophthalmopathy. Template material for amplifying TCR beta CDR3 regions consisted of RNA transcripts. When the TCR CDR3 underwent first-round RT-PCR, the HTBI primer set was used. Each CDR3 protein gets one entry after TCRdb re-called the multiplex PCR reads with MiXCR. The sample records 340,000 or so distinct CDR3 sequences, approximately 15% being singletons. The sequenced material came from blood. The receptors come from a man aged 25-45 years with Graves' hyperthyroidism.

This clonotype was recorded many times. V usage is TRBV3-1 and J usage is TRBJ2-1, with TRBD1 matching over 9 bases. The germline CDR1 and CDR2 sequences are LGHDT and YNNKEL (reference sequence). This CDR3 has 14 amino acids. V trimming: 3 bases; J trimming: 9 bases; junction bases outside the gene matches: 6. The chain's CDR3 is CASSQKTGGVEQFF. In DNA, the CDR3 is TGTGCCAGCAGCCAGAAAACAGGGGGCGTTGAGCAGTTCTTC.

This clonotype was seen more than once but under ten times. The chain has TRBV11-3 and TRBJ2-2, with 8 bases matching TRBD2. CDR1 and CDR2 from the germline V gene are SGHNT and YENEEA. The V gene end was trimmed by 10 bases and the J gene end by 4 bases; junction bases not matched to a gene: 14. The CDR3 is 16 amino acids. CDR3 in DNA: TGTGCCACCGAGCTAGCGGGTTTGACCTCCACCGGGGAGCTGTTTTTT. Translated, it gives CATELAGLTSTGELFF.

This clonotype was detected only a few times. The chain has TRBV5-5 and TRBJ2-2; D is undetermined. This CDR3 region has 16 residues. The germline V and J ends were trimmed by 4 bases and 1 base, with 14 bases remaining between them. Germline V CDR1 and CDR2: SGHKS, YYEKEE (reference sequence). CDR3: CASSRWVVRNTGELFF. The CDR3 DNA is TGTGCCAGCAGCCGGTGGGTTGTTAGGAACACCGGGGAGCTGTTTTTT.

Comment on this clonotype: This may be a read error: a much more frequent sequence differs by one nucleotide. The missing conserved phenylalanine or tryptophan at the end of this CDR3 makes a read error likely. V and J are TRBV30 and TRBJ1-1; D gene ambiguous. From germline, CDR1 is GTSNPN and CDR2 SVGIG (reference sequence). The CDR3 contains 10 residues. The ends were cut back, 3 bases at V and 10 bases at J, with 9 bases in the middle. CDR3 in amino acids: CAWRRLGAFL. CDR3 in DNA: TGTGCCTGGAGACGGCTTGGAGCTTTCCTT.

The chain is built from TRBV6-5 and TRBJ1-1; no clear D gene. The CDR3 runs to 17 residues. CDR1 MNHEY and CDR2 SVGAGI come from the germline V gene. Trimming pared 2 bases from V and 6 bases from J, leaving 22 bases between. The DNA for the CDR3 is TGTGCCAGCAGTTACCCTAGGGTTGGACGGGTCGGGTCTGAAGCTTTCTTT. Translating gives CASSYPRVGRVGSEAFF.

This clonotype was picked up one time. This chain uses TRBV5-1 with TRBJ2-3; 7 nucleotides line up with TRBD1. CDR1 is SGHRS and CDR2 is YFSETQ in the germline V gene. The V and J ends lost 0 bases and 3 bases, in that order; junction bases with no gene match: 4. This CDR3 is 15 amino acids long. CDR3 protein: CASSLEGGGTDTQYF. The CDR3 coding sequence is TGCGCCAGCAGCTTGGAAGGGGGCGGGACAGATACGCAGTATTTT.

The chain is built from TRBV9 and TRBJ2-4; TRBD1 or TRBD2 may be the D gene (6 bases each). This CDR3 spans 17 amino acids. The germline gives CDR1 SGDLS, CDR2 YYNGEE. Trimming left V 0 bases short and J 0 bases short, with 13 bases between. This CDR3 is CASSVAGASLAKNIQYF. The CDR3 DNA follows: TGTGCCAGCAGCGTAGCGGGGGCCAGTCTAGCCAAAAACATTCAGTACTTC.

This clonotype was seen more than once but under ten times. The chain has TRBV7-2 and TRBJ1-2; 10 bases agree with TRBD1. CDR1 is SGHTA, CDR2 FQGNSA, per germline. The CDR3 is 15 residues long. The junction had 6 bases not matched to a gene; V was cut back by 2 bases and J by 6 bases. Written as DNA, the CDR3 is TGTGCCAGCAGCTTATGGACCGGGACAGGGGATGGCTACACCTTC. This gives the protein CASSLWTGTGDGYTF.

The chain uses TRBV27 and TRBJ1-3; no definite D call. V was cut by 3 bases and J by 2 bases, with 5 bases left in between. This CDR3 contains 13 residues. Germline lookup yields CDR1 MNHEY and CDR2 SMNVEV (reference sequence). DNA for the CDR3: TGTGCCAGCAGTTTTACGGCTGGAAACACCATATATTTT. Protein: CASSFTAGNTIYF.

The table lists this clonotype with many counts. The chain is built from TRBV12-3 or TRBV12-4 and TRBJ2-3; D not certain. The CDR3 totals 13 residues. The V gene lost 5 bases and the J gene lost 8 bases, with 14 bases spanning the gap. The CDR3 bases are TGTGCCAGCAGTACGTCTTCGGATTCTACGCAGTATTTT. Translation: CASSTSSDSTQYF.

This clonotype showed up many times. The CDR3 protein is CASSPGGLAEYNEQFF. The CDR3 DNA sequence: TGTGCCAGCAGTCCGGGGGGACTAGCGGAGTACAATGAGCAGTTCTTC. The chain uses TRBV6-1 and TRBJ2-1, with 11 nucleotides matching TRBD2. The V gene's germline CDR1 is MNHNS and CDR2 SASEGT. The V segment lost 5 bases and the J segment 4 bases; nucleotides outside the gene matches: 7. The CDR3 is 16 residues long.

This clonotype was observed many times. Written as DNA, the CDR3 is TGCGCCAGCAGCTTGGGGACAGTTACCCTCCCGGCCCAGTACTTC. This sequence encodes CASSLGTVTLPAQYF. The genes are TRBV5-1 and TRBJ2-5; tentative D call: TRBD1 (6 bases). This CDR3 has 15 amino acids. V was trimmed by 0 bases and J by 9 bases, leaving 18 bases between them. Germline loops: CDR1 SGHRS, CDR2 YFSETQ.

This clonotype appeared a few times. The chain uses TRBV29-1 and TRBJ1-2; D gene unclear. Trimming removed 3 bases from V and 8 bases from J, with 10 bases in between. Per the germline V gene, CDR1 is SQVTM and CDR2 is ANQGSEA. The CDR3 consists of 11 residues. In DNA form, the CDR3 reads TGCAGCGTTGAGGGAGGGAAAGGCTACACCTTC. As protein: CSVEGGKGYTF.

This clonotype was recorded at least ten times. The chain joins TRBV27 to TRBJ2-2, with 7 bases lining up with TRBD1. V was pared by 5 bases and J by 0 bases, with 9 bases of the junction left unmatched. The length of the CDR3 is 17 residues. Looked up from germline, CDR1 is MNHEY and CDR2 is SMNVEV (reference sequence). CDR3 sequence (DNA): TGTGCCAGCAGTATCGGGACAGATAATACGAACACCGGGGAGCTGTTTTTT. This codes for CASSIGTDNTNTGELFF.

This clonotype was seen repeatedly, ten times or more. DNA for the CDR3: TGTGCCAGCAGACCCCTCTCGGGACGGAAAAACTATGGCTACACCTTC. It codes for CASRPLSGRKNYGYTF. The chain links TRBV3-1 to TRBJ1-2; the D gene is possibly TRBD1 (5 bases). Per germline, CDR1 LGHDT and CDR2 YNNKEL (reference sequence). V gave up 6 bases and J gave up 2 bases, with 19 bases separating them. The CDR3 length is 16 residues.

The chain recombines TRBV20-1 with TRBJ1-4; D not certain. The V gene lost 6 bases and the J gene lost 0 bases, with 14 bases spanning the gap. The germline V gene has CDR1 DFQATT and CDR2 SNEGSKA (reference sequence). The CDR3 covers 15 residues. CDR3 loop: CSASLAGATNEKLFF. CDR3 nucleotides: TGCAGTGCCAGCCTTGCGGGTGCAACTAATGAAAAACTGTTTTTT.